The 19 T cell receptor beta chains in this list originate from one sample, sequenced in a study of CD8+ T cells in alopecia areata. RNA extraction was followed by reverse transcription into cDNA, which acted as the sequencing template. Measured with immunoSEQ multiplex PCR; TCRdb has only the in-frame clones, and not every one. Of 180,000 or so clones in the sample, roughly 60% were seen once. Here the sequenced sample was CD4+ T cells sorted from blood, taken at week 0. The receptors originated from a human donor with alopecia areata.

The rearrangement links TRBV4-3 to TRBJ2-3, with no clear D. Germline loops: CDR1 LGHNA, CDR2 YSLEER. Trimming cost V 0 bases and J 2 bases, with 6 bases left between them. The CDR3 totals 14 residues. The CDR3 is CASSQDWNTDTQYF. The CDR3, as DNA: TGCGCCAGCAGCCAAGATTGGAACACAGATACGCAGTATTTT.

This clone was counted between two and nine times. The V and J genes are TRBV2 and TRBJ1-4; the D is unclear. Germline V gene data show CDR1 as SNHLY and CDR2 as FYNNEI. V was cut by 7 bases and J by 4 bases, with 7 bases left in between. The CDR3 contains 12 residues. In DNA form, the CDR3 reads TGTGCCAGCATGGAGGTTAATGAAAAACTGTTTTTT. This sequence encodes CASMEVNEKLFF.

V is TRBV6-1 and J is TRBJ1-1; D not certain. V was shortened by 2 bases and J by 5 bases, with 12 bases between the two germline ends. Germline V gene sequence: CDR1 MNHNS, CDR2 SASEGT. The length of the CDR3 is 14 residues. The CDR3 DNA follows: TGTGCCAGCAGTGAAAATTTTGGAGTTACTGAAGCTTTCTTT. This codes for CASSENFGVTEAFF.

The rearrangement joins TRBV20-1 to TRBJ2-3, with D possibly being TRBD1 (5 bases). This CDR3 contains 11 residues. The V and J ends lost 7 bases and 6 bases respectively, with 11 bases between them. Per germline, CDR1 DFQATT and CDR2 SNEGSKA (reference sequence). The CDR3 coding sequence is TGCAGTGTAACCAGGGTCGATACGCAGTATTTT. Its translation is CSVTRVDTQYF.

This clone was detected a few times. This chain uses TRBV7-2 with TRBJ2-7; no definite D call. The CDR3 is 15 amino acids. V was pared by 1 base and J by 1 base, with 11 bases between. CDR1 and CDR2 (germline): SGHTA, FQGNSA. CDR3 sequence: CASSLDRFSSYEQYF. In DNA, the CDR3 is TGTGCCAGCAGCTTAGATCGGTTCAGTTCCTACGAGCAGTACTTC.

Of note for this clone: At the DNA level, this CDR3 is encoded by other sequences in the same sample as well. The chain carries TRBV7-2 and TRBJ1-5, with D possibly being TRBD1 (5 bases). Per the germline V gene, CDR1 is SGHTA and CDR2 is FQGNSA. The germline V and J ends were trimmed by 2 bases and 5 bases, with 7 bases remaining between them. This CDR3 contains 13 residues. CDR3 in DNA: TGTGCCAGCAGCTTACGGGGGGATCAGCCCCAGCATTTT. Translating it yields CASSLRGDQPQHF.

V and J are TRBV29-1 and TRBJ2-7; weak D call: TRBD1 (6 bases). The germline gives CDR1 SQVTM, CDR2 ANQGSEA. The CDR3 is made up of 13 amino acids. Trimming pared 6 bases from V and 2 bases from J, leaving 14 bases between. CDR3 in amino acids: CSVRTVITYEQYF. CDR3 in DNA: TGCAGCGTCCGGACAGTCATTACCTACGAGCAGTACTTC.

V gene TRBV29-1 combines with J gene TRBJ2-1; either TRBD1 or TRBD2 may supply D (5 bases each). CDR3 size: 14 residues. Germline loops: CDR1 SQVTM, CDR2 ANQGSEA. V dropped 8 bases and J dropped 7 bases, with 21 bases sitting between them. The CDR3: CSTTYGTANNEQFF. Written as DNA, the CDR3 is TGCAGCACGACCTACGGGACGGCTAATAATGAGCAGTTCTTC.

Sample share makes this clone medium-sized. The rearrangement joins TRBV19 to TRBJ2-2; 7 nucleotides align to TRBD1. With 2 bases clipped from V and 6 bases from J, the junction kept 3 bases outside the gene matches. The germline V gene encodes CDR1 LNHDA and CDR2 SQIVND (reference sequence). The CDR3 consists of 14 residues. The CDR3 sequence: CASSIPGTAGELFF. CDR3 nucleotide sequence: TGTGCCAGTAGTATACCAGGGACAGCCGGGGAGCTGTTTTTT.

The V and J genes are TRBV30 and TRBJ1-2; D remains unclear. V was cut by 0 bases and J by 5 bases, with 10 bases left in between. Germline V lookup: CDR1 GTSNPN, CDR2 SVGIG (reference sequence). The CDR3 consists of 13 residues. The CDR3 reads CAWSVILAYGYTF. The CDR3 region has the DNA TGTGCCTGGAGTGTAATCTTAGCTTATGGCTACACCTTC.

CDR3 DNA: TGTGCCAGCACAACCCAGAATACCTACGAGCAGTACTTC. Translating gives CASTTQNTYEQYF. The rearrangement uses TRBV6-5 and TRBJ2-7; D ambiguous. Germline V gene sequence: CDR1 MNHEY, CDR2 SVGAGI. Trimming stripped 7 bases from V and 2 bases from J, with 12 bases between. This CDR3 contains 13 residues.

The chain carries TRBV5-1 and TRBJ2-3; D ambiguous. CDR3 size: 12 residues. Trimming shortened V by 3 bases and J by 3 bases, and 5 bases separated the two germline ends. Per the germline V gene, CDR1 is SGHRS and CDR2 is YFSETQ. This CDR3 is CASSSTTDTQYF. As DNA, the CDR3 is TGCGCCAGCAGCTCTACGACAGATACGCAGTATTTT.

This rearrangement joins TRBV4-3 to TRBJ2-7, with D possibly being TRBD1 or TRBD2 (5 bases each). The CDR3 spans 14 residues. Trimming removed 7 bases from V and 5 bases from J, with 18 bases in between. CDR1 and CDR2 (germline): LGHNA, YSLEER. CDR3 amino acids: CASTGTKNPHEQYF. The CDR3 DNA reads as TGCGCCAGCACTGGGACCAAGAATCCCCACGAGCAGTACTTC.

The chain uses TRBV5-4 and TRBJ2-2; 9 bases fit TRBD1. Germline CDR1 and CDR2: SGHNT and YYREEE (reference sequence). V shed 3 bases and J 4 bases; nucleotides not matched to a gene: 7. This CDR3 is built from 16 residues. The CDR3 protein is CASSSARQGVTGELFF. The CDR3 bases are TGTGCCAGCAGCTCCGCCCGACAGGGGGTCACCGGGGAGCTGTTTTTT.

V is TRBV30 and J is TRBJ1-2; no reliable D call. The CDR3 length is 12 residues. The V gene lost 3 bases and the J gene lost 4 bases, with 9 bases spanning the gap. Germline V lookup: CDR1 GTSNPN, CDR2 SVGIG (reference sequence). This CDR3 reads CAWSPPGYGYTF. The DNA of the CDR3 is TGTGCCTGGAGCCCCCCAGGCTATGGCTACACCTTC. Drawing the rest from reference TRBV30 and TRBJ1-2, the complete variable domain is SQTIHQWPATLVQPVGSPLSLECTVEGTSNPNLYWYRQAAGRGLQLLFYSVGIGQISSEVPQNLSASRPQDRQFILSSKKLLLSDSGFYLCAWSPPGYGYTFGSGTRLTVV.

This chain links TRBV2 with TRBJ2-1; D assignment may be TRBD1 or TRBD2 (5 bases each). V was trimmed by 7 bases and J by 9 bases, leaving 19 bases between them. CDR3 size: 14 residues. Germline CDR1 reads SNHLY; CDR2 reads FYNNEI. This chain's CDR3 is CASIQRLGTGEQFF. DNA for the CDR3: TGTGCCAGCATCCAGAGGTTGGGGACGGGTGAGCAGTTCTTC.

The genes are TRBV30 and TRBJ1-6; 8 bases agree with TRBD1. This CDR3 is 15 amino acids long. The J segment lost 7 bases and the V segment lost 0 bases, leaving 5 bases of the junction unmatched. Germline-derived CDR1 and CDR2 are GTSNPN and SVGIG (reference sequence). CDR3 region: CAWSVWDRLNSPLHF. As DNA, the CDR3 is TGTGCCTGGAGTGTCTGGGACAGGCTAAATTCACCCCTCCACTTT.

CDR3 amino acids: CSVEVWQGGMNTEAFF. The CDR3 DNA reads as TGCAGCGTTGAGGTGTGGCAGGGTGGGATGAACACTGAAGCTTTCTTT. V gene TRBV29-1 combines with J gene TRBJ1-1, with D maybe TRBD1 (5 bases). The germline CDR1 and CDR2 sequences are SQVTM and ANQGSEA. The CDR3 is 16 residues long. V lost 3 bases, J lost 0 bases, and 17 bases lay in between.

The chain is built from TRBV27 and TRBJ1-2; no reliable D call. Trimming removed 5 bases at V and 3 bases at J, with 16 bases between. CDR3 length equals 15 residues. Germline loops: CDR1 MNHEY, CDR2 SMNVEV (reference sequence). This CDR3 reads CASSAPEAIDYGYTF. CDR3 coding DNA: TGTGCCAGCAGTGCCCCTGAGGCCATCGACTATGGCTACACCTTC.